The rows below give T cell receptor beta chains drawn from one sample of a study of T cells after yellow fever vaccination. TCRdb re-called the 5' RACE reads with MiXCR, one entry per CDR3 protein. The sample includes 110,000 or so distinct CDR3 sequences, about 7.8% of them seen just once. Material: CD4+ T cells sorted from PBMCs, obtained about 41 days after the first yellow fever vaccination. These receptors all come from a man between 18 and 29 years old who received the YFV17D yellow fever vaccine. CDR3s include the opening cysteine and the closing phenylalanine or tryptophan. Fields, in order: clone size, V gene, J gene, D gene, CDR3 protein, CDR3 DNA. D genes are given only for firm matches. Size tells how often a clone was seen (once, few, many) or the class of an expanded clone, and some rows leave it out.

.,TRBV4-3,TRBJ2-1,.,CASSALRGGEQFF,TGCGCCAGCAGCGCGCTGAGGGGGGGGGAGCAGTTCTTC
.,TRBV7-8,TRBJ2-2,.,CASLGLNRPGELFF,TGTGCCAGCTTGGGTCTTAACCGACCCGGGGAGCTGTTTTTT
many,TRBV25-1,TRBJ2-1,TRBD1,CASSESSGQGSNEQFF,TGTGCCAGCAGTGAATCGTCGGGACAGGGAAGCAATGAGCAGTTCTTC
many,TRBV28,TRBJ1-1,.,CASSVLQGFGEAFF,TGTGCCAGCAGTGTCCTACAGGGTTTCGGTGAAGCTTTCTTT
many,TRBV4-3,TRBJ1-1,.,CASSQDVRGDTEAFF,TGCGCCAGCAGCCAAGATGTGAGAGGGGACACTGAAGCTTTCTTT
many,TRBV20-1,TRBJ1-5,.,CSASNNNQPQHF,TGCAGTGCTAGCAACAACAATCAGCCCCAGCATTTT
many,TRBV7-8,TRBJ2-6,TRBD1,CASSLETGGIWLGANVLTF,TGTGCCAGCAGCTTAGAGACAGGGGGAATTTGGCTAGGGGCCAACGTCCTGACTTTC
few,TRBV23-1,TRBJ1-5,TRBD1,CASSQSGRRDRGRQPQHF,TGCGCCAGCAGTCAATCTGGCCGCCGGGACAGGGGAAGACAGCCCCAGCATTTT
many,TRBV28,TRBJ2-4,.,CASSFEGTKNIQYF,TGTGCCAGCAGTTTTGAGGGTACCAAAAACATTCAGTACTTC
.,TRBV5-1,TRBJ2-4,.,CASSTEDKNIQYF,TGCGCCAGCAGCACAGAGGACAAAAACATTCAGTACTTC
many,TRBV20-1,TRBJ2-3,.,CSARRVASTDTQYF,TGCAGTGCTAGAAGGGTCGCTAGCACAGATACGCAGTATTTT
many,TRBV4-1,TRBJ1-1,.,CASSRGLTANTEAFF,TGCGCCAGCAGCCGAGGGTTGACAGCGAACACTGAAGCTTTCTTT
many,TRBV14,TRBJ2-2,.,CASSHKNTGELFF,TGTGCCAGCAGCCATAAGAACACCGGGGAGCTGTTTTTT
many,TRBV6-1,TRBJ1-2,TRBD1,CASRTGQNYGYTF,TGTGCCAGCAGAACGGGACAGAACTATGGCTACACCTTC
.,TRBV5-1,TRBJ1-4,.,CASSLGEGWSYEKLFF,TGCGCCAGCAGCTTGGGAGAGGGGTGGTCTTACGAAAAACTGTTTTTT
many,TRBV7-2,TRBJ1-1,.,CASSLAAGRTEAFF,TGTGCCAGCAGCTTAGCGGCGGGTAGGACTGAAGCTTTCTTT
many,TRBV7-8,TRBJ2-3,TRBD1,CASFRQGAGLDTQYF,TGTGCCAGCTTTCGACAGGGAGCCGGTCTAGATACGCAGTATTTT
many,TRBV20-1,TRBJ1-1,.,CSARDAGAGNTEAFF,TGCAGTGCTAGAGATGCGGGGGCTGGGAACACTGAAGCTTTCTTT
many,TRBV5-1,TRBJ1-2,TRBD1,CASRPDRDGGYTF,TGCGCCAGCAGACCCGACAGGGATGGTGGCTACACCTTC
many,TRBV20-1,TRBJ2-3,.,CSATATDTQYF,TGCAGTGCTACGGCCACAGATACGCAGTATTTT
many,TRBV20-1,TRBJ2-3,.,CSAASGSDTQYF,TGCAGTGCCGCATCCGGTTCAGATACGCAGTATTTT
few,TRBV20-1,TRBJ1-6,TRBD1,CSARDGSRDRRYSPLHF,TGCAGTGCTAGAGATGGCTCCCGGGACAGGAGATATTCACCCCTCCACTTT
many,TRBV20-1,TRBJ1-5,TRBD1,CSARGQGAEPQHF,TGCAGTGCTAGGGGACAGGGTGCGGAGCCCCAGCATTTT
many,TRBV4-1,TRBJ1-1,.,CASSQREVTEAFF,TGCGCCAGCAGCCAACGGGAAGTTACTGAAGCTTTCTTT
many,TRBV6-2/TRBV6-3,TRBJ1-2,.,CASSYSPGARGYTF,TGTGCCAGCAGTTACTCACCGGGGGCGCGCGGCTACACCTTC
many,TRBV5-1,TRBJ2-5,.,CASSGGLVVKETQYF,TGCGCCAGCAGCGGGGGGTTGGTCGTTAAAGAGACCCAGTACTTC
many,TRBV20-1,TRBJ2-1,.,CSASVGSGNNEQFF,TGCAGTGCCTCCGTGGGGTCTGGAAACAATGAGCAGTTCTTC
many,TRBV5-6,TRBJ1-6,.,CASRWGNSPLHF,TGTGCCAGCAGATGGGGTAATTCACCCCTCCACTTT
many,TRBV5-1,TRBJ1-2,.,CASSLKDNYGYTF,TGCGCCAGCAGCTTGAAGGATAACTATGGCTACACCTTC
many,TRBV5-6,TRBJ2-2,.,CASSFVTRNTGELFF,TGTGCCAGCAGCTTTGTTACAAGGAACACCGGGGAGCTGTTTTTT
.,TRBV5-5,TRBJ2-2,TRBD1,CASSPGGQGAFGELFF,TGTGCCAGCAGCCCCGGGGGACAGGGGGCCTTCGGGGAGCTGTTTTTT
many,TRBV27,TRBJ2-6,.,CASSFDSNWAGANVLTF,TGTGCCAGCAGTTTTGATTCTAATTGGGCTGGGGCCAACGTCCTGACTTTC
many,TRBV28,TRBJ2-7,.,CASSPPDRTTYEQYF,TGTGCCAGCAGCCCTCCGGACAGGACTACCTACGAGCAGTACTTC
many,TRBV11-2,TRBJ2-6,.,CASRFSGANVLTF,TGTGCCAGCCGCTTCTCTGGGGCCAACGTCCTGACTTTC
.,TRBV30,TRBJ2-5,.,CAWSVISETQYF,TGTGCCTGGAGTGTAATATCAGAGACCCAGTACTTC
many,TRBV4-3,TRBJ2-2,.,CASSQRGSTGELFF,TGCGCCAGCAGCCAACGGGGGAGCACCGGGGAGCTGTTTTTT
.,TRBV20-1,TRBJ1-2,TRBD1,CSAEDRAIYGYTF,TGCAGTGCGGAAGACAGGGCGATCTATGGCTACACCTTC
many,TRBV5-1,TRBJ1-5,.,CASSLGPTGPQHF,TGCGCCAGCAGCTTGGGTCCGACAGGGCCCCAGCATTTT
many,TRBV6-2/TRBV6-3,TRBJ1-6,TRBD1,CASTGQGNYNSPLHF,TGTGCCAGTACCGGACAGGGAAATTATAATTCACCCCTCCACTTT
many,TRBV6-5,TRBJ1-3,.,CASSYGADSGNTIYF,TGTGCCAGCAGTTACGGGGCGGACTCTGGAAACACCATATATTTT
many,TRBV20-1,TRBJ2-3,.,CSARGDTQYF,TGCAGTGCTCGCGGGGATACGCAGTATTTT
many,TRBV20-1,TRBJ2-3,.,CSASAPDTQYF,TGCAGTGCTTCCGCCCCCGATACGCAGTATTTT
many,TRBV7-9,TRBJ1-5,TRBD1,CASSLSGQTLQPQHF,TGTGCCAGCAGCTTATCGGGACAGACCCTTCAGCCCCAGCATTTT
.,TRBV5-4,TRBJ1-2,TRBD1,CASSFDRDSYGYTF,TGTGCCAGCAGCTTTGACAGGGATTCCTATGGCTACACCTTC
many,TRBV18,TRBJ2-1,TRBD2,CASSVTSGPYNEQFF,TGTGCCAGCTCAGTTACTAGCGGACCCTACAATGAGCAGTTCTTC
many,TRBV10-3,TRBJ1-2,.,CAISDSTPKGKPNYGYTF,TGTGCCATCAGTGATTCCACCCCCAAGGGTAAACCAAACTATGGCTACACCTTC
.,TRBV4-1,TRBJ2-1,.,CASSPPSESREQFF,TGCGCCAGCAGCCCGCCGAGCGAGAGCAGGGAGCAGTTCTTC
.,TRBV5-1,TRBJ2-1,.,CASSLVWDLGEQFF,TGCGCCAGCAGCTTGGTATGGGACCTGGGCGAGCAGTTCTTC
.,TRBV10-3,TRBJ2-3,.,CAISESRSTFPQYF,TGTGCCATCAGTGAGTCACGCAGCACCTTTCCGCAGTATTTT
many,TRBV7-9,TRBJ2-3,.,CASSSSGPADTQYF,TGTGCCAGCAGCTCCAGCGGGCCCGCAGATACGCAGTATTTT
few,TRBV11-2,TRBJ2-5,.,CASTLVARPETQYF,TGTGCCAGCACCCTAGTAGCCAGGCCTGAGACCCAGTACTTC
few,TRBV7-2,TRBJ2-1,TRBD1,CASSLATGVGEQFF,TGTGCCAGCAGCTTAGCCACAGGGGTGGGAGAGCAGTTCTTC
.,TRBV12-3/TRBV12-4,TRBJ2-2,TRBD2,CASSLRLAGGSTGELFF,TGTGCCAGCAGTTTGCGACTAGCGGGGGGTTCAACCGGGGAGCTGTTTTTT
few,TRBV18,TRBJ1-5,.,CASSPLPRAQGPQHF,TGTGCCAGCTCACCACTACCCCGGGCACAGGGCCCTCAGCATTTT
many,TRBV20-1,TRBJ1-2,.,CSARDYRLYGYTF,TGCAGTGCTAGAGATTACAGGCTCTATGGCTACACCTTC
few,TRBV3-1,TRBJ2-2,.,CASSQVGNTGELFF,TGTGCCAGCAGCCAAGTCGGGAACACCGGGGAGCTGTTTTTT
few,TRBV6-4,TRBJ1-5,TRBD1,CASRSRDSRGFSSNQPQHF,TGTGCCAGCAGGTCCCGGGACAGCCGTGGATTTTCCAGCAATCAGCCCCAGCATTTT
many,TRBV5-1,TRBJ2-1,TRBD2,CASSLAFSGAYNEQFF,TGCGCCAGCAGCTTGGCGTTTAGCGGGGCCTACAATGAGCAGTTCTTC
many,TRBV27,TRBJ2-5,.,CASSSTGTARETQYF,TGTGCCAGCAGTTCAACCGGGACCGCTCGAGAGACCCAGTACTTC
many,TRBV6-5,TRBJ2-6,.,CASSSWTVSRLPGANVLTF,TGTGCCAGCAGTTCCTGGACAGTGTCTCGACTCCCTGGGGCCAACGTCCTGACTTTC